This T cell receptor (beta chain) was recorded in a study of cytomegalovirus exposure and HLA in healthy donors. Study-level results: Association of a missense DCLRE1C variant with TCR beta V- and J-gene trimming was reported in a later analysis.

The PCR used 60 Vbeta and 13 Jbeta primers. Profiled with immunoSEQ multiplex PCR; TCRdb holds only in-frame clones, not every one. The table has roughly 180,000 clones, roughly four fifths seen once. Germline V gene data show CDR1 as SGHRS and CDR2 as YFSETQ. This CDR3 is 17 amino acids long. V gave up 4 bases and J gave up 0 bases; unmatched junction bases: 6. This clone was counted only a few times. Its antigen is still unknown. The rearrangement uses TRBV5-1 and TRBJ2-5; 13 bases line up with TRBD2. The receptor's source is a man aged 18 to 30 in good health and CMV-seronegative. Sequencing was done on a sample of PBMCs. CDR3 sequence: CASSPGTSGNYQETQYF. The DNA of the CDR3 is TGCGCCAGCAGCCCGGGGACTAGCGGGAACTACCAAGAGACCCAGTACTTC.